Sequencing of this TCR beta chain was carried out in a study of T cell responses to AZD1222 COVID-19 vaccine (dated by TCRdb to the early 2020s). For the study in its entirety: A total of just over 230 trial participants underwent TCR sequencing, of whom 200 to 220 had received two doses of AZD1222 and roughly 26 had received two doses of the MenACWY control vaccine. Trial participants were enrolled by age into 18-55, 56-69 and 70-plus year subgroups, with approximately 150, 28 and 58 TCR-sequenced participants respectively. General conclusions and limits of the study: The 56-69-year group was small, and its depth increase did not reach significance, likely because of low power. Vaccine-associated CD4 TCRs spanned the whole spike protein, with dominant responses in regions 160-218 and 743-854. No day 14 peak-response samples were available, so repertoires were characterized only after the peak T cell response. Conclusions about previously exposed vaccinees are limited because only six or seven AZD1222 recipients were SARS-CoV-2 seropositive at baseline. Nearly half of unique spike-specific TCRs reportedly recognized epitopes outside regions mutated in the B.1.351 and B.1.1.7 variants. Spike-specific TCR breadth and depth rose significantly after two AZD1222 doses compared with day 0 and with MenACWY recipients. Most participants were white British and females outnumbered males, and the authors suggested that clonal diversity may have been underestimated.

The CDR3 regions of human TCRbeta chains were analyzed by immunosequencing. As for the original processing: TCRs in the repertoires were compared against a reference library of SARS-CoV-2-specific TCRs that had been generated with the MIRA antigen-specificity platform. Breadth was defined as the fraction of unique TCRs that were SARS-CoV-2-associated, and depth was defined as the fraction of total T cells that were SARS-CoV-2-associated. Each spike-specific TCR was assigned to its reactive spike region and to a CD4 or CD8 class using the MIRA data. Log10-transformed breadth and depth values were compared by one-way ANOVA with Sidak's multiple comparisons tests. TCRdb mirrors the immuneACCESS table, restricted to in-frame sequences. Some clones are absent from its copies; in checked studies, under half trace to an unresolved V gene, and the reason for the others is unknown. For V, J and clone size, that table is used; D and trimming come from the DNA. The sample table shows over 150,000 clones, and about 86% are seen once. Of the sample, 5.5% falls within the top ten clones.

V is pared back by 0 bases and J by 8 bases, with 11 bases lying between the germline termini. The CDR3 contains 13 residues, cysteine and phenylalanine counted. Solely the CDR3 DNA is kept, with 39 bases framed from the first base. The germline V gene encodes CDR1 SGHRS and CDR2 YFSETQ. As for this clone: No cognate antigen has been identified for it. Per-base quality was not reported, and no clone a single base away is much larger than it.

Taken with the paper, the label for time point translates to: baseline before first vaccination. The treatment or condition label here, explained by the study, means: meningococcal conjugate vaccine given as trial control. Samples from vaccinated people were obtained from the UK trials COV001 and COV002, which included a single-blind randomized controlled phase 2/3 trial of AZD1222 (ChAdOx1 nCoV-19) in healthy adults. For TCRbeta chain sequencing, PBMC samples from trial participants were taken at day 0 and at day 28 after the second dose. Sequencing was performed on peripheral blood, taken on day 0 of MenACWY control vaccination. The sequence is built from TRBV5-1 and TRBJ1-2; TRBD1 is a possible D gene, resting on 5 matching bases. This sequence was found in an adult in good health. The CDR3 protein sequence reads: CASSLVTERGYTF. The nucleotide sequence is given as TGCGCCAGCAGCTTGGTGACAGAACGAGGCTACACCTTC.